Shown below are 3 T cell receptor beta chains from a single sample sequenced in a study of blood T cell repertoires in COVID-19. Measured with immunoSEQ multiplex PCR; TCRdb has only the in-frame clones, and not every one. The table has about 100,000 clones, roughly 80% seen once; the top ten hold about 4.5%. The specimen sequenced was peripheral blood. The receptors stem from a man in his 60s with acute or convalescent COVID-19.

The chain carries TRBV24-1 and TRBJ2-1; TRBD2 agrees at 8 bases. Germline CDR1 is KGHDR and CDR2 is SFDVKD. V lost 5 bases and J lost 4; bases outside the gene matches: 9. The CDR3 covers 16 residues. CDR3 amino acids: CATSGPQREWYNEQFF. The CDR3 region has the DNA TGTGCCACCAGTGGTCCACAGCGGGAGTGGTACAATGAGCAGTTCTTC.

This rearrangement joins TRBV27 to TRBJ2-5; the D gene is possibly TRBD1 (6 bases). The CDR3 contains 16 residues. The V and J ends lost 0 bases and 0 bases respectively, with 11 bases between them. The V gene's germline CDR1 is MNHEY and CDR2 SMNVEV (reference sequence). CDR3 protein: CASSLSARGYQETQYF. Here the CDR3 DNA reads TGTGCCAGCAGTTTATCGGCCAGGGGATACCAAGAGACCCAGTACTTC.

The chain is built from TRBV29-1 and TRBJ2-7; 7 bases agree with TRBD1. CDR1 SQVTM and CDR2 ANQGSEA come from the germline V gene. J was trimmed by 1 base and V by 3 bases; bases with no gene match: 6. The CDR3 has 14 residues. The CDR3 sequence is CSVETGTGSYEQYF. CDR3 DNA sequence: TGCAGCGTTGAGACAGGGACGGGATCCTACGAGCAGTACTTC.